A single T cell receptor (beta chain) is shown here with its context. The antigen remains undetermined. The data are from a study of metastatic and nonmetastatic thyroid tumors. Looking at the study overall: Comparative analysis of repertoires was undertaken across blood and tumor or nodule tissue obtained from malignant and benign thyroid patients. Study-wide results and caveats: Benign nodules reportedly had significantly lower TCR beta diversity than malignant thyroid tumors in blood and tumor.

The V gene lost 1 base and the J gene lost 0 bases, with 13 bases spanning the gap. The CDR3 consists of 17 residues. The germline V gene has CDR1 SGHAT and CDR2 FQNNGV. Under the authors' procedure: Researchers built a distant-metastasis classifier for papillary thyroid cancer that drew on CDR3 differences across clinicopathological groups. With MiXCR, TCRdb called clones anew from the PCR reads. The V and J calls come from TCRdb's annotation, not from the publication. There are 35,000 to 50,000 clones in the sample; about 17% occur only once, and 9.9% lies in the top ten. Treatment of any kind had been given to no patient before thyroid surgery.

Sequencing used tumor tissue. The clonotype comes from a female donor with papillary thyroid cancer or a benign thyroid nodule (not recorded which). Some clones in this sample may be carry-over from other donors' samples. The chain is built from TRBV11-2 and TRBJ2-1; D gene uncertain. The CDR3 bases are TGTGCCAGCAGCTTAGGGTTAGCCTTCTTCTCCTACAATGAGCAGTTCTTC. It yields the protein CASSLGLAFFSYNEQFF.